This T cell receptor (beta chain) was retrieved from a study of somatic mutations in cytotoxic T cells in rheumatoid arthritis (dated by TCRdb to the late 2010s). With respect to the entire study: Before any treatment started and right after they were diagnosed, patients gave peripheral blood samples (roughly 32 ml EDTA). Some T-cell populations stained with V beta antibodies were sorted by flow on a FACSAria II or Sony SH800 to nearly 100% purity, with sorted V beta1+ cells additionally subjected to TCRB sequencing. To characterize clonality, the study used TCRB deep sequencing while asking whether somatic mutations are carried by expanded CD8+ T-cell clones in newly diagnosed, untreated rheumatoid arthritis. For about 60 rheumatoid arthritis patients and more than 15 healthy controls, TCRB deep sequencing was carried out. The median ages of the patient and control groups were essentially identical. General findings and caveats noted by the study authors: Healthy controls showed no age-related increase in CD8+ clonality, whereas patients did (Spearman r=0.49). It was unknown which antigens the expanded CD8+ clones targeted, and their absence from virus-specific databases did not exclude viral specificity. Rheumatoid arthritis patients and age-matched healthy controls did not significantly differ in CD8+ T-cell clonality. No adjustment for multiple comparisons was made for the slight TRBV07 underrepresentation in patients. In about an eighth of the roughly 65 patients, more than 20% of CD8+ cells belonged to the largest CD8+ clone, while several identical CD8+ TCRB sequences were shared between blood and synovial fluid.

The immunoSEQ assay was applied to genomic DNA for TCRB CDR3 sequencing. On the authors' methods: When patient CD8+ clones exceeding 1% were checked against published virus-specific TCRB sequences, only a few matched. Analyses were restricted to productive TCRB rearrangements. Clonality was expressed as a Shannon entropy-based productive clonality index, with each clone defined by a unique TCRB CDR3 sequence. Repertoire overlap for a pair of samples was computed from each clone's template counts relative to total templates per sample. Flow cytometry-measured V-gene usage correlated with V-gene usage from TCRB sequencing, with a Spearman r of roughly 0.61. TCRdb took this table from immuneACCESS and kept in-frame rearrangements with V and J called. Such tables lack part of the clones; where checked against another copy, unresolved V genes explain under half of the gap, and the rest is unexplained. For V, J and clone size, that table is used; D and trimming come from the DNA. The sample contains about 18,000 clones, just under 85% of them found a single time. The ten largest clones represent under 25% of the sample.

Flow cytometry confirmed the purity of CD4+ and CD8+ cells that had been isolated by positive magnetic bead selection on an AutoMACS. Clonal expansions were first screened by flow cytometry with a TCR V beta antibody panel, then characterized by TCRB deep sequencing of sorted CD8+ fractions. Isolation of peripheral blood mononuclear cells was done through Ficoll-Paque PLUS density gradient separation. Nucleospin Tissue or Tissue XS kits were used to extract DNA from CD4-enriched, CD8-enriched or PBMC samples, and a Qubit 2.0 fluorometer was used for quantification. Details on this clone: Its antigen is not yet known. No base quality values were provided; no much bigger clone lies one nucleotide off.

The CDR3 goes from the cysteine to the phenylalanine over 15 residues. The sequence is cut down to CDR3 DNA, 45 bases in frame from base 1. Via the germline V gene, CDR1 is MNHEY and CDR2 SVGAGI. From V the trimming removes 5 bases and from J it removes 6 bases, while the gene matches leave 7 bases of the junction unaccounted for. Rearrangement joined TRBV6-5 to TRBJ1-6; 7 middle bases align to TRBD1. The TCR sequence derives from an adult with rheumatoid arthritis. Source material: CD8+ T cells sorted from blood. The DNA is as follows: TGTGCCAGCAGTGGCAGGGGGTACGGTAATTCACCCCTCCACTTT. The encoded protein is CASSGRGYGNSPLHF.